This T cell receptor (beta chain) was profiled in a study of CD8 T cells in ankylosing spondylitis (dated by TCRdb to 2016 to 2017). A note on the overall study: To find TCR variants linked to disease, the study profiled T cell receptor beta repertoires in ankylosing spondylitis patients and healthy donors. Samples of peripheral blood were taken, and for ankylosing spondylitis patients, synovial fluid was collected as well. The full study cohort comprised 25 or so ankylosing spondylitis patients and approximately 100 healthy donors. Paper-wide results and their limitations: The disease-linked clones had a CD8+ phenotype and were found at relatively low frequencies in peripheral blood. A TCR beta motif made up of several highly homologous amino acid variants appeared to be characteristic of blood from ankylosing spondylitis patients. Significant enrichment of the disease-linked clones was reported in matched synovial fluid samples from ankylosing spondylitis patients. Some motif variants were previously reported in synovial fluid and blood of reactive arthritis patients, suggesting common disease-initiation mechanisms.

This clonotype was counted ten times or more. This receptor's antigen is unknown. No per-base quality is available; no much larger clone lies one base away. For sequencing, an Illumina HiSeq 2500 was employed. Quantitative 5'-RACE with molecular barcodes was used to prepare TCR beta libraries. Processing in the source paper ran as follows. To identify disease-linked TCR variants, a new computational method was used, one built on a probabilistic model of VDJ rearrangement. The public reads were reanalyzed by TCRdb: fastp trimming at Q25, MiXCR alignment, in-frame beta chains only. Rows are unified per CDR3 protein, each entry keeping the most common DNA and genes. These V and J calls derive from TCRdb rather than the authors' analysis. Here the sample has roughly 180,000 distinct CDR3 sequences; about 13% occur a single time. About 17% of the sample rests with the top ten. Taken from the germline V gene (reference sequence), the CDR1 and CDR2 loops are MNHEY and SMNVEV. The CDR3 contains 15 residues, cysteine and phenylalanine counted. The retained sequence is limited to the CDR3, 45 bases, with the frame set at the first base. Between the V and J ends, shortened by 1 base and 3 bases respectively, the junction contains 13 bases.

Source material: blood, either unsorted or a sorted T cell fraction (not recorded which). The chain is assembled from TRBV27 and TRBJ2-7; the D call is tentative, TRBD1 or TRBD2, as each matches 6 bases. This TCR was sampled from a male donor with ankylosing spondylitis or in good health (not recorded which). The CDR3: CASSLLGGALYEQYF. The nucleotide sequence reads TGTGCCAGCAGTTTATTGGGGGGCGCGCTCTACGAGCAGTACTTC.